These 10 T cell receptor beta chains were sequenced from one sample in a study of early T cells in non-severe SARS-CoV-2 infection. MiXCR was run by TCRdb on the 5' RACE reads, yielding one entry per CDR3 protein. Of roughly 56,000 distinct CDR3 sequences listed, approximately 10% are singletons. The sequenced sample consisted of whole blood. The source is an adult who was a healthcare worker with PCR-confirmed SARS-CoV-2 infection or an uninfected control (not recorded which).

This chain connects TRBV3-1 to TRBJ2-7; tentative D call: TRBD2 (5 bases). CDR1 and CDR2 (germline): LGHDT, YNNKEL (reference sequence). V was cut by 1 base and J by 7 bases, with 11 bases left in between. CDR3 length equals 13 residues. Here the CDR3 DNA reads TGTGCCAGCAGCCAAGTCTCGACGGGGGAGCAGTACGTC. Its translation: CASSQVSTGEQYV.

The CDR3 sequence: CAWSGVRGLAKNIQYF. The CDR3, as DNA: TGTGCCTGGAGTGGTGTCAGGGGATTAGCCAAAAACATTCAGTACTTC. The chain joins TRBV30 to TRBJ2-4; perhaps TRBD1 as D (6 bases). This CDR3 spans 16 amino acids. Trimming stripped 1 base from V and 0 bases from J, with 13 bases between. The germline gives CDR1 GTSNPN, CDR2 SVGIG (reference sequence).

This clonotype was seen ten or more times. The chain employs TRBV5-1 and TRBJ2-1; D not resolved. Trimming took off 4 bases at V and 0 bases at J, with 5 bases between the two ends. CDR1 and CDR2 from the germline V gene are SGHRS and YFSETQ. The CDR3 is 13 residues long. This chain's CDR3 is CASSPHSYNEQFF. Written as DNA, the CDR3 is TGCGCCAGCAGCCCCCACTCCTACAATGAGCAGTTCTTC.

Ten or more counts support this clonotype. This chain connects TRBV7-3 to TRBJ2-1; 8 nucleotides agree with TRBD1. Germline lookup yields CDR1 SGHTA and CDR2 FQGTGA. The CDR3 spans 16 residues. V shed 4 bases and J 6 bases; nucleotides not matched to a gene: 11. In DNA, the CDR3 is TGTGCCAGCAGCTACCGGGACAGGATCGAGATCAATGAGCAGTTCTTC. Its translation: CASSYRDRIEINEQFF.

This clonotype has just a few counts. This chain uses TRBV20-1 with TRBJ2-2; possibly TRBD1 for D (5 bases). V was clipped by 5 bases and J by 7 bases, with 20 bases between them. This CDR3 is 15 amino acids long. From germline, CDR1 is DFQATT and CDR2 SNEGSKA (reference sequence). The CDR3 nucleotides read TGCAGTGCTGCCGGGCAGGGAAAGCTAAGCGGGGAGCTGTTTTTT. This codes for CSAAGQGKLSGELFF.

This clonotype was seen many times. The rearrangement uses TRBV12-3 or TRBV12-4 and TRBJ1-1; 7 nucleotides match TRBD1. The ends lost 3 bases at V and 9 bases at J; junction bases unmatched: 10. The CDR3 has 14 amino acids. CDR3 sequence reads: CASSFKGGISQAFF. The CDR3 DNA sequence: TGTGCCAGCAGTTTTAAAGGGGGCATCTCCCAAGCTTTCTTT.

Ten or more counts support this clonotype. The rearrangement uses TRBV28 and TRBJ2-5, with D perhaps TRBD2 (6 bases). The ends were cut back, 2 bases at V and 2 bases at J, with 12 bases in the middle. The CDR3 has 15 residues. Germline V gene sequence: CDR1 MDHEN, CDR2 SYDVKM. The CDR3 sequence is CASSLQGLQQETQYF. CDR3 DNA sequence: TGTGCCAGCAGTTTACAGGGACTGCAACAAGAGACCCAGTACTTC. The full variable domain, in which reference TRBV28 and TRBJ2-5 provide the parts outside the CDR3, is DVKVTQSSRYLVKRTGEKVFLECVQDMDHENMFWYRQDPGLGLRLIYFSYDVKMKEKGDIPEGYSVSREKKERFSLILESASTNQTSMYLCASSLQGLQQETQYFGPGTRLLVL.

The sample holds many counts of this clonotype. The chain links TRBV7-9 to TRBJ1-6; maybe TRBD1 (6 bases). From germline, CDR1 is SEHNR and CDR2 FQNEAQ (reference sequence). Trimming removed 0 bases from V and 7 bases from J, with 10 bases in between. The length of the CDR3 is 15 residues. CDR3 sequence (DNA): TGTGCCAGCAGCTTAGCGCCCGGGACAAATTCACCCCTCCACTTT. Translated: CASSLAPGTNSPLHF.

The table lists this clonotype with a few counts. V and J are TRBV7-2 and TRBJ1-1; D may be TRBD1 (5 bases). Germline V gene data show CDR1 as SGHTA and CDR2 as FQGNSA. Trimming left V 2 bases short and J 3 bases short, with 13 bases between. CDR3 length equals 15 residues. This chain's CDR3 is CASSLLAREDTEAFF. In DNA, the CDR3 is TGTGCCAGCAGCTTATTAGCCAGGGAGGACACTGAAGCTTTCTTT.

This clonotype was seen at least ten times. The chain is built from TRBV7-3 and TRBJ2-3, with TRBD2 matching 13 bases. With V trimmed by 0 bases and J by 11 bases, 5 bases remained unmatched. This CDR3 comprises 15 residues. CDR1 is SGHTA, CDR2 FQGTGA, per germline. The CDR3 sequence is CASSLTPLAGGQQYF. The CDR3, as DNA: TGTGCCAGCAGCTTAACTCCACTAGCGGGGGGGCAGCAGTATTTT.